This is a list of T cell receptor beta chains from one sample in a study of molecular identifiers for immune sequencing clone quantification. TCRdb ran MiXCR on the PCR reads and lists one entry per CDR3 protein. There are 400,000 to 600,000 distinct CDR3 sequences in the sample; about 25% occur only once, and approximately 0.8% lies in the top ten. Sequenced: naive CD8+ T cells from blood, with Jurkat cell RNA spiked in. These receptors were collected from a human donor in good health. Some libraries in this study had Jurkat cell RNA spiked in. Both conserved end residues are part of each CDR3. The D gene is left open where the match is weak. Clone size is stated in some rows and not others, as once, few, many or a class when expanded.

V gene: TRBV6-5; J gene: TRBJ2-2; D gene: NA; CDR3 length: 12; clone size: NA; CDR3 DNA: TGTGCCAGCAGTTACAGGTTGGGGGAGCTGTTTTTT; CDR3 protein: CASSYRLGELFF
V gene: TRBV28; J gene: TRBJ1-5; D gene: NA; CDR3 length: 14; clone size: NA; CDR3 DNA: TGTGCCAGCAGTTTGATCCGGGCAAATCAGCCCCAGCATTTT; CDR3 protein: CASSLIRANQPQHF
V gene: TRBV4-3; J gene: TRBJ2-1; D gene: TRBD1; CDR3 length: 16; clone size: NA; CDR3 DNA: TGCGCCAGCAGCCAAGATGCGTACAGGGGGAACAATGAGCAGTTCTTC; CDR3 protein: CASSQDAYRGNNEQFF
V gene: TRBV7-9; J gene: TRBJ2-2; D gene: NA; CDR3 length: 15; clone size: NA; CDR3 DNA: TGTGCCAGCAACCAAATGACAGGATCCACCGGGGAGCTGTTTTTT; CDR3 protein: CASNQMTGSTGELFF
V gene: TRBV9; J gene: TRBJ2-1; D gene: NA; CDR3 length: 14; clone size: many; CDR3 DNA: TGTGCCAGCAGCGTAGAGGGTCGTCGGGGTGAGCAGTTCTTC; CDR3 protein: CASSVEGRRGEQFF
V gene: TRBV7-2; J gene: TRBJ2-3; D gene: NA; CDR3 length: 15; clone size: NA; CDR3 DNA: TGTGCCAGCAGCTTAGGCCAGATGAGCACAGATACGCAGTATTTT; CDR3 protein: CASSLGQMSTDTQYF
V gene: TRBV20-1; J gene: TRBJ2-3; D gene: NA; CDR3 length: 16; clone size: NA; CDR3 DNA: TGCAGTGCTAGAGATCCGGCGGGCCCCCGGACAGATACGCAGTATTTT; CDR3 protein: CSARDPAGPRTDTQYF
V gene: TRBV4-1; J gene: TRBJ2-7; D gene: TRBD2; CDR3 length: 16; clone size: few; CDR3 DNA: TGCGCCAGCAGCCAGGAACTGACTAGCGTGACCTACGAGCAGTACTTC; CDR3 protein: CASSQELTSVTYEQYF
V gene: TRBV24-1; J gene: TRBJ2-2; D gene: TRBD1; CDR3 length: 17; clone size: NA; CDR3 DNA: TGTGCCACGAGTGGGGAATCCGGGACAGGGAACACCGGGGAGCTGTTTTTT; CDR3 protein: CATSGESGTGNTGELFF
V gene: TRBV4-3; J gene: TRBJ1-4; D gene: TRBD1; CDR3 length: 13; clone size: NA; CDR3 DNA: TGCGCCAGCAGGCCCGGGACAGGTGAAAAACTGTTTTTT; CDR3 protein: CASRPGTGEKLFF
V gene: TRBV7-9; J gene: TRBJ2-5; D gene: NA; CDR3 length: 14; clone size: NA; CDR3 DNA: TGTGCCAGCAGCACGCTGGACAGTCAAGAGACCCAGTACTTC; CDR3 protein: CASSTLDSQETQYF
V gene: TRBV5-4; J gene: TRBJ1-2; D gene: NA; CDR3 length: 14; clone size: NA; CDR3 DNA: TGTGCCAGCAGCTTGGGGCAGTGTTTCGCTGGCTACACCTTC; CDR3 protein: CASSLGQCFAGYTF
V gene: TRBV27; J gene: TRBJ2-3; D gene: NA; CDR3 length: 12; clone size: many; CDR3 DNA: TGTGCCAGCAGCTTTACAGGAGATACGCAGTATTTT; CDR3 protein: CASSFTGDTQYF
V gene: TRBV30; J gene: TRBJ1-3; D gene: TRBD1; CDR3 length: 15; clone size: NA; CDR3 DNA: TGTGCCTGGGAGACAGGGGGCGCGTTGGGAAACACCATACATTTT; CDR3 protein: CAWETGGALGNTIHF
V gene: TRBV4-3; J gene: TRBJ1-3; D gene: NA; CDR3 length: 16; clone size: few; CDR3 DNA: TGCGCCAGCAGCCAAGATGCGCGGGGGGGTGGAAACACCATATATTTT; CDR3 protein: CASSQDARGGGNTIYF
V gene: TRBV28; J gene: TRBJ2-5; D gene: TRBD1; CDR3 length: 14; clone size: few; CDR3 DNA: TGTGCCAGCAGTCAATACAGGGGGTCCGAGACCCAGTACTTC; CDR3 protein: CASSQYRGSETQYF
V gene: TRBV20-1; J gene: TRBJ2-7; D gene: NA; CDR3 length: 13; clone size: few; CDR3 DNA: TGCAGTGCGACGGACAGAAACTCCTACGAGCAGTACTTC; CDR3 protein: CSATDRNSYEQYF
V gene: TRBV11-3; J gene: TRBJ2-7; D gene: NA; CDR3 length: 13; clone size: once; CDR3 DNA: TGTGCCAGCAGCTTAGGACTGGGGCACGAGCAGTACTTC; CDR3 protein: CASSLGLGHEQYF
V gene: TRBV4-3; J gene: TRBJ1-1; D gene: NA; CDR3 length: 14; clone size: few; CDR3 DNA: TGCGCCAGCAGCCTCTCCCACGTGGACACTGAAGCTTTCTTT; CDR3 protein: CASSLSHVDTEAFF
V gene: TRBV12-5; J gene: TRBJ1-4; D gene: TRBD1; CDR3 length: 15; clone size: NA; CDR3 DNA: TGTGCTAGTGGCCTCCTTGGGACAGGGGATGAAAAACTGTTTTTT; CDR3 protein: CASGLLGTGDEKLFF
V gene: TRBV20-1; J gene: TRBJ2-7; D gene: NA; CDR3 length: 15; clone size: NA; CDR3 DNA: TGCAGTGCTAGGATGAGGACGCCTGATCTCTACGAGCAGTACTTC; CDR3 protein: CSARMRTPDLYEQYF
V gene: TRBV6-2/TRBV6-3; J gene: TRBJ1-1; D gene: NA; CDR3 length: 13; clone size: NA; CDR3 DNA: TGTGCCAGCGAGAACGTGGGGAACACTGAAGCTTTCTTT; CDR3 protein: CASENVGNTEAFF